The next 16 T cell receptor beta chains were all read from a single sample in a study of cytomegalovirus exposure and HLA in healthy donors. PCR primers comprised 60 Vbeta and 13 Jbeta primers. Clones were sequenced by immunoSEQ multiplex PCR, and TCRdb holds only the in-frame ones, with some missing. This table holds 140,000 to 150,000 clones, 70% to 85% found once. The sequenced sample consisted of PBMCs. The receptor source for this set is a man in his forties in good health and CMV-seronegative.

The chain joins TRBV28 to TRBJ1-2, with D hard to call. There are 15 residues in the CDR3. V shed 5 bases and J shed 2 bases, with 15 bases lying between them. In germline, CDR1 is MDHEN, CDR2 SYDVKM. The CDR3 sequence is CASSPGVLVNYGYTF. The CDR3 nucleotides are TGTGCCAGCAGTCCCGGGGTCCTCGTCAACTATGGCTACACCTTC.

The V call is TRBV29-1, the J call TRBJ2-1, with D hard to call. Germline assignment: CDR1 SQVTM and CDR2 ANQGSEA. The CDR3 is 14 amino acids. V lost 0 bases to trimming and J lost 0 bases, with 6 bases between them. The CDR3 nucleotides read TGCAGCGTTGAAGACCTTAACTCCTACAATGAGCAGTTCTTC. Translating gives CSVEDLNSYNEQFF.

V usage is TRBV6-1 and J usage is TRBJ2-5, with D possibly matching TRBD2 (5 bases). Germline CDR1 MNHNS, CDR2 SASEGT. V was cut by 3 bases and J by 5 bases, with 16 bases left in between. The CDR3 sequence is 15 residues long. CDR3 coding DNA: TGTGCCAGCAGTGATCTCCGGGTCCCTAGCGAGACCCAGTACTTC. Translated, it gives CASSDLRVPSETQYF.

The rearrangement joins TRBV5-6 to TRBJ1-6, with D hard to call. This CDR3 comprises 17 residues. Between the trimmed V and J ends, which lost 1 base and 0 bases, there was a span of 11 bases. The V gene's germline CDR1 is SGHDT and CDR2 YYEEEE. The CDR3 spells CASSLYGTGSYNSPLHF. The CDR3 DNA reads TGTGCCAGCAGCTTGTACGGTACGGGCTCCTATAATTCACCCCTCCACTTT.

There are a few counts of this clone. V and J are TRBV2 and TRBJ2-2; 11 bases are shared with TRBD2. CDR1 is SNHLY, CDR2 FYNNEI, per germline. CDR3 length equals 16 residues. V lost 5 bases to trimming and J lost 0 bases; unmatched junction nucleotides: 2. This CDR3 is CASSLGLAANTGELFF. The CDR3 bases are TGTGCCAGCAGTTTGGGACTAGCGGCGAACACCGGGGAGCTGTTTTTT.

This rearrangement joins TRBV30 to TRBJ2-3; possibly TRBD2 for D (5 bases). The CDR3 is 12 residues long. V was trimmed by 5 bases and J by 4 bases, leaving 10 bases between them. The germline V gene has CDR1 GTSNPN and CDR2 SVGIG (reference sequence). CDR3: CAWEAGADTQYF. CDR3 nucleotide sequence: TGTGCCTGGGAGGCCGGGGCAGATACGCAGTATTTT.

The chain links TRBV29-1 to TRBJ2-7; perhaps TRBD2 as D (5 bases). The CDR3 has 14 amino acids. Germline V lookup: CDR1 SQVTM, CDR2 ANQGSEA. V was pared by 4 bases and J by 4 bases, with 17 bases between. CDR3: CSVVPFDTGYEQYF. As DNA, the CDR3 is TGCAGCGTTGTTCCTTTCGATACGGGGTACGAGCAGTACTTC.

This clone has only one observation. In DNA form, the CDR3 reads TGTGCCAGCAGCTTAGGGAGGGGAACCTTTAACTATGGCTACACCTTC. Amino acid sequence: CASSLGRGTFNYGYTF. The V and J genes are TRBV7-6 and TRBJ1-2, with D possibly being TRBD1 (5 bases). The CDR3 runs 16 residues. V shed 1 base and J shed 1 base, with 13 bases lying between them. Germline values: CDR1 SGHVS, CDR2 FNYEAQ. The full variable domain, completed using reference TRBV7-6 and TRBJ1-2, is GAGVSQSPRYKVTKRGQDVALRCDPISGHVSLYWYRQALGQGPEFLTYFNYEAQQDKSGLPNDRFSAERPEGSISTLTIQRTEQRDSAMYRCASSLGRGTFNYGYTFGSGTRLTVV.

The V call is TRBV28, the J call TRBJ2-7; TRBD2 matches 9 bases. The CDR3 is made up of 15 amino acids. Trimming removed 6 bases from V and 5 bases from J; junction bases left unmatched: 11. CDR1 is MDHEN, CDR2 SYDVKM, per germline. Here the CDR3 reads CASSSITGLAHEQYF. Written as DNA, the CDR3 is TGTGCCAGCAGCTCAATAACGGGACTAGCCCACGAGCAGTACTTC.

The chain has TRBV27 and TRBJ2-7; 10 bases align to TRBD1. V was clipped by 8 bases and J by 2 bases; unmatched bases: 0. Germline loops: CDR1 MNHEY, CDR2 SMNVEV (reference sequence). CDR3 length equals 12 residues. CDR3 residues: CASGTGAYEQYF. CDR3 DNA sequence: TGTGCCAGCGGGACAGGGGCCTACGAGCAGTACTTC.

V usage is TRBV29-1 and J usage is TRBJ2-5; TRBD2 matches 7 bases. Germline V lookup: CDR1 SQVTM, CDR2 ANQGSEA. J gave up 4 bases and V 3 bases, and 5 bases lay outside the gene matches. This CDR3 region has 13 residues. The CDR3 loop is CSVDREGRETQYF. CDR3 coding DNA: TGCAGCGTTGACAGGGAGGGTCGAGAGACCCAGTACTTC.

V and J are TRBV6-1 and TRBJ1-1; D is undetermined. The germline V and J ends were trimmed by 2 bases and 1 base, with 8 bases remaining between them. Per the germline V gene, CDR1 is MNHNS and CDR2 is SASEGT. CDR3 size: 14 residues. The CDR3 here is CASSEISGNTEAFF. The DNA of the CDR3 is TGTGCCAGCAGTGAAATATCGGGGAACACTGAAGCTTTCTTT.

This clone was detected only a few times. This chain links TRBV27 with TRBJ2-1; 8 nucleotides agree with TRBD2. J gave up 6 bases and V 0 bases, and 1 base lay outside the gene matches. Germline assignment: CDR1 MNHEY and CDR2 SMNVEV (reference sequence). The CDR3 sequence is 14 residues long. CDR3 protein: CASSLSGGVNEQFF. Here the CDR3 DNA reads TGTGCCAGCAGTTTATCCGGGGGGGTCAATGAGCAGTTCTTC.

The CDR3 nucleotides are TGCGCCAGCAGCCAAGACAGGGCTGGGACCGGGGAGCTGTTTTTT. Amino acid sequence: CASSQDRAGTGELFF. V is TRBV4-1 and J is TRBJ2-2; tentative D call: TRBD1 (5 bases). Germline assignment: CDR1 MGHRA and CDR2 YSYEKL. Trimming left V 0 bases short and J 5 bases short, with 10 bases between. This CDR3 region has 15 residues.

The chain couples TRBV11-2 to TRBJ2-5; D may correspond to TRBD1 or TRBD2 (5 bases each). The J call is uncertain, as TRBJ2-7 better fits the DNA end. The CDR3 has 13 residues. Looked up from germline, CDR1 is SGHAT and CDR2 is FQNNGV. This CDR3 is CASSWDLDYEQYF. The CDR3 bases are TGTGCCAGCAGCTGGGACCTGGACTACGAGCAGTACTTC.

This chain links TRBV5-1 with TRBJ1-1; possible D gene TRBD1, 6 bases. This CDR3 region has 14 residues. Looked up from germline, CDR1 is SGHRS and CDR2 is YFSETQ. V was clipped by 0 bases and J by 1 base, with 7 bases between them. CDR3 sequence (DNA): TGCGCCAGCAGCTTGGGGACAGAGAACACTGAAGCTTTCTTT. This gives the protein CASSLGTENTEAFF.